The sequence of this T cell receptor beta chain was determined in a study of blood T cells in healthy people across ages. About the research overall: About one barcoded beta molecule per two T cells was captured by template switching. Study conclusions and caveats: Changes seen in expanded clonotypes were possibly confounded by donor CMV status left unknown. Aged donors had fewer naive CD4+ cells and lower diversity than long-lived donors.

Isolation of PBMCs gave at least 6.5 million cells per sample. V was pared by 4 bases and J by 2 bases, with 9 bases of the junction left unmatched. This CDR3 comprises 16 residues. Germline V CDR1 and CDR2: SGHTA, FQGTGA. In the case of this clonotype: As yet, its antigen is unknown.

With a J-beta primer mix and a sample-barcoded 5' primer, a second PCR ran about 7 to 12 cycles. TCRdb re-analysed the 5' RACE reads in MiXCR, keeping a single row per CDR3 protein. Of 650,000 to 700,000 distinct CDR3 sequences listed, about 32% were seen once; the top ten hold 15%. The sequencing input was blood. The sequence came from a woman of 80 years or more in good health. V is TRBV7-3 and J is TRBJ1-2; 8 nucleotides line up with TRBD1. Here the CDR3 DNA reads TGTGCCAGCAGCTCTATAACAGGGGGAAGGAACTATGGCTACACCTTC. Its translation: CASSSITGGRNYGYTF.